This T cell receptor (beta chain) was retrieved from a study of shared clonotypes between healthy human individuals. Study-wide background: Three plates each covered CD4 naive and memory; CD8 naive two, CD8 memory one.

Only in-frame clones appear in the TCRdb table, and some are missing; sequencing was by immunoSEQ multiplex PCR. The table has hundreds of thousands of clones, roughly 95% seen once; the top ten hold roughly 0.06%. A remark on this clone: In the same sample, other DNA sequences code for this CDR3.

Germline CDR1 SNHLY, CDR2 FYNNEI. V lost 6 bases to trimming and J lost 2 bases, with 5 bases between them. The CDR3 covers 11 residues. This sequence was found in a woman in her 30s in good health. Source material: naive CD4+ T cells sorted from blood. As to subset: CD45RA+ positively selected. The chain joins TRBV2 to TRBJ2-7; D is uncertain. The CDR3 coding sequence is TGTGCCAGCAGCGCGACCTACGAGCAGTACTTC. This gives the protein CASSATYEQYF.